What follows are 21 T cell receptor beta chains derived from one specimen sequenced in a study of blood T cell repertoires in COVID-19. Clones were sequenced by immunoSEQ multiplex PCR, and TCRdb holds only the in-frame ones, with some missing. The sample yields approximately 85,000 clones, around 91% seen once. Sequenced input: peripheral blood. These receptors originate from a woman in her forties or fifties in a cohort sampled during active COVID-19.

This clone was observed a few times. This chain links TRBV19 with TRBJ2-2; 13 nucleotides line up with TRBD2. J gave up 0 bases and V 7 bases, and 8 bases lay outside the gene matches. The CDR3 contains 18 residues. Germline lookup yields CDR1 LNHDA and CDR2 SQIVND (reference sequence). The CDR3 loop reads CASTPGLAGITNTGELFF. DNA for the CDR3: TGTGCCAGTACTCCGGGACTAGCGGGAATAACGAACACCGGGGAGCTGTTTTTT.

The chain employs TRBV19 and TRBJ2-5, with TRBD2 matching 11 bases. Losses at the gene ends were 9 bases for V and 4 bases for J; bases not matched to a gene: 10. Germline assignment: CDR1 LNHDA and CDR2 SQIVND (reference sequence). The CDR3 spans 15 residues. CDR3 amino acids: CASGGTSGLIETQYF. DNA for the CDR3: TGTGCCAGCGGCGGGACTAGCGGTCTTATAGAGACCCAGTACTTC.

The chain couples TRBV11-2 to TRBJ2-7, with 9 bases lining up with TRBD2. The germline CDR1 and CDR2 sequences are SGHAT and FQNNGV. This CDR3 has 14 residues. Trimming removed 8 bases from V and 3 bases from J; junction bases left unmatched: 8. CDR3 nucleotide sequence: TGTGCCAGCTCCCTGTTAGCGGGAGACTACGAGCAGTACTTC. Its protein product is CASSLLAGDYEQYF. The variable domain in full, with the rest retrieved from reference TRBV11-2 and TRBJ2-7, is EAGVAQSPRYKIIEKRQSVAFWCNPISGHATLYWYQQILGQGPKLLIQFQNNGVVDDSQLPKDRFSAERLKGVDSTLKIQPAKLEDSAVYLCASSLLAGDYEQYFGPGTRLTVT.

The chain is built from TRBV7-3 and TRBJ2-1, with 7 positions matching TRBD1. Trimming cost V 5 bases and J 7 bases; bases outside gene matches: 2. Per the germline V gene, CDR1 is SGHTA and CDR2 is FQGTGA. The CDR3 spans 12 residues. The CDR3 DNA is TGTGCCAGCAGCGAACAGGGGAATGAGCAGTTCTTC. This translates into CASSEQGNEQFF.

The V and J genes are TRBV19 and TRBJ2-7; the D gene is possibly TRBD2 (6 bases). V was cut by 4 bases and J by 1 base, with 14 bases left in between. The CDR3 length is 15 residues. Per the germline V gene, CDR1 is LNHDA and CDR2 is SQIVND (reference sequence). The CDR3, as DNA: TGTGCCAGTAGTAACCCCCAGCGGGCGTCCTACGAGCAGTACTTC. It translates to CASSNPQRASYEQYF.

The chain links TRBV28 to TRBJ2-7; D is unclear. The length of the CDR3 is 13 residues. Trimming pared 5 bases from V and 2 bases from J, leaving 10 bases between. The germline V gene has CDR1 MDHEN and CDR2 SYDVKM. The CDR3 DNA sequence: TGTGCCAGCAGTAGCCTGATAACCTACGAGCAGTACTTC. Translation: CASSSLITYEQYF. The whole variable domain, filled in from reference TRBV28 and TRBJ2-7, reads DVKVTQSSRYLVKRTGEKVFLECVQDMDHENMFWYRQDPGLGLRLIYFSYDVKMKEKGDIPEGYSVSREKKERFSLILESASTNQTSMYLCASSSLITYEQYFGPGTRLTVT.

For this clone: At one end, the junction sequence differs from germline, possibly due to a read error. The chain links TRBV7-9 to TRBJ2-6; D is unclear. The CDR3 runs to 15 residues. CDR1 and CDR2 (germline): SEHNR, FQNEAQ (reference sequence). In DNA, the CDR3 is TGTGTCAGCAGCTTATCTCCCTCTGGGGCCAACGTCCTGACTTTC. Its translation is CVSSLSPSGANVLTF. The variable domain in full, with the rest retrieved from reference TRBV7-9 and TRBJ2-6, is DTGVSQNPRHKITKRGQNVTFRCDPISEHNRLYWYRQTLGQGPEFLTYFQNEAQLEKSRLLSDRFSAERPKGSFSTLEIQRTEQGDSAMYLCVSSLSPSGANVLTFGAGSRLTVL.

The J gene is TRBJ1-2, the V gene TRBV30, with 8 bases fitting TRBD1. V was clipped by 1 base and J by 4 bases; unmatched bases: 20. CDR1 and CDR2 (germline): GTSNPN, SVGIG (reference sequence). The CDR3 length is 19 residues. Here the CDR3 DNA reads TGTGCCTGGAGTGACGGACAGGGTAATAACGGACCCACCCCCTATGGCTACACCTTC. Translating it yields CAWSDGQGNNGPTPYGYTF.

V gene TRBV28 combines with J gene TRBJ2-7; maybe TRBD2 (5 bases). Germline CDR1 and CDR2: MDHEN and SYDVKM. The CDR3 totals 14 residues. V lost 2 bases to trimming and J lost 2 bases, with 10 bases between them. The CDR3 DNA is TGTGCCAGCAGTTTAACTAGTCTGCCCTACGAGCAGTACTTC. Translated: CASSLTSLPYEQYF. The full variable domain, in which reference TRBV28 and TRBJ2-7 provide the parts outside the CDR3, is DVKVTQSSRYLVKRTGEKVFLECVQDMDHENMFWYRQDPGLGLRLIYFSYDVKMKEKGDIPEGYSVSREKKERFSLILESASTNQTSMYLCASSLTSLPYEQYFGPGTRLTVT.

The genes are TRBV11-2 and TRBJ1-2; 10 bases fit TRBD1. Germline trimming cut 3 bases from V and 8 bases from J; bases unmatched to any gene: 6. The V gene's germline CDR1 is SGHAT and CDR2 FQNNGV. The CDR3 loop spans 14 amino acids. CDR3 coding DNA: TGTGCCAGCAGCTTTGACAGGGGGCGAGGGGGCTACACCTTC. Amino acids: CASSFDRGRGGYTF.

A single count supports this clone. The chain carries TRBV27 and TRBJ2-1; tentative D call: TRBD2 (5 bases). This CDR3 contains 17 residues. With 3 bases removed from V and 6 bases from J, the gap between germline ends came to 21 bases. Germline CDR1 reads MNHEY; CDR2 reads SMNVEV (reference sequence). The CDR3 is CASSFGSLPGPSNEQFF. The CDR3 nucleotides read TGTGCCAGCAGTTTTGGGAGCCTCCCAGGTCCTTCCAATGAGCAGTTCTTC.

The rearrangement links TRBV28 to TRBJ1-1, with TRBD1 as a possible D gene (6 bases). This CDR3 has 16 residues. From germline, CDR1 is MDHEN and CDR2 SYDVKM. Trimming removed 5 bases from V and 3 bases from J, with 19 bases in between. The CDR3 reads CASSPPRGLRDTEAFF. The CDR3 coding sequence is TGTGCCAGCAGTCCTCCCAGGGGCCTCCGGGACACTGAAGCTTTCTTT.

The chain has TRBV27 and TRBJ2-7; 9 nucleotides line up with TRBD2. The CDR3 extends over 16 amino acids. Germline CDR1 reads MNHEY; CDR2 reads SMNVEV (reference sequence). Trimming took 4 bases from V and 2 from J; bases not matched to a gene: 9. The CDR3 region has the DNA TGTGCCAGCAGTTATGCGGGGCTAGCGGGGACCTACGAGCAGTACTTC. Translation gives CASSYAGLAGTYEQYF.

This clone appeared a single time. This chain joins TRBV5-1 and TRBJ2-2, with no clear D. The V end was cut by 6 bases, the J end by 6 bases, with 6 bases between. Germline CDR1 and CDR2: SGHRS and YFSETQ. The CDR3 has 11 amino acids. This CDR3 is CASTGSGELFF. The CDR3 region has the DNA TGCGCCAGCACGGGTTCCGGGGAGCTGTTTTTT.

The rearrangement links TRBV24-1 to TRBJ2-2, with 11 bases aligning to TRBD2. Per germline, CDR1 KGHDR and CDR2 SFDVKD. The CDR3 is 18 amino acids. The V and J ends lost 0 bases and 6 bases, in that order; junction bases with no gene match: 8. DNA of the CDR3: TGTGCCACCAGTGATTTGGGGGTTTCGGGACTAGCGGCCGGGGAGCTGTTTTTT. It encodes CATSDLGVSGLAAGELFF.

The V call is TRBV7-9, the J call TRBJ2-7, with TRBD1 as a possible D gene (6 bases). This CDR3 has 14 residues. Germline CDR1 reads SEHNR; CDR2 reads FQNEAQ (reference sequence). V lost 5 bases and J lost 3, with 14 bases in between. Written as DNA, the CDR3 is TGTGCCAGCAGCCAGGACAGAAACAGCTACGAGCAGTACTTC. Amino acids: CASSQDRNSYEQYF.

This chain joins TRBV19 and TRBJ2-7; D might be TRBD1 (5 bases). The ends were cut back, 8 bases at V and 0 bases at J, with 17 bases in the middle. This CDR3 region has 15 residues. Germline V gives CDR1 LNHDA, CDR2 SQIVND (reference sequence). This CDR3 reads CASGDRGRGSYEQYF. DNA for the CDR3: TGTGCCAGTGGGGATAGGGGAAGGGGCTCCTACGAGCAGTACTTC.

For the CDR3, the DNA is TGCAGCGTTGAACAGGGTTCCAGTGGGGCCAACGTCCTGACTTTC. The encoded protein is CSVEQGSSGANVLTF. The genes are TRBV29-1 and TRBJ2-6; D is possibly TRBD1 (5 bases). With 2 bases removed from V and 3 bases from J, the gap between germline ends came to 11 bases. CDR1 and CDR2 (germline): SQVTM, ANQGSEA. CDR3 length: 15 amino acids. The full variable domain, completed using reference TRBV29-1 and TRBJ2-6, is SAVISQKPSRDICQRGTSLTIQCQVDSQVTMMFWYRQQPGQSLTLIATANQGSEATYESGFVIDKFPISRPNLTFSTLTVSNMSPEDSSIYLCSVEQGSSGANVLTFGAGSRLTVL.

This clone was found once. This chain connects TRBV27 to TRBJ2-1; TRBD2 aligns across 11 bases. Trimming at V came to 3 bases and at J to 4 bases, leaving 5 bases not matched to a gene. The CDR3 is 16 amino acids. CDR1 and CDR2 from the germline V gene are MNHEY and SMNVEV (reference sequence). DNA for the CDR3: TGTGCCAGCAGTTTGGCGGGACTAGCGGCTTACAATGAGCAGTTCTTC. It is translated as CASSLAGLAAYNEQFF.

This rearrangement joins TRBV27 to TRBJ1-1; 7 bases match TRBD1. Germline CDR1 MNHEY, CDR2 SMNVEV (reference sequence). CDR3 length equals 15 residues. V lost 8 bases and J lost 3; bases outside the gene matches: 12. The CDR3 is CASQISEGAYTEAFF. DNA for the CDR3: TGTGCCAGCCAAATCTCTGAGGGGGCCTACACTGAAGCTTTCTTT.

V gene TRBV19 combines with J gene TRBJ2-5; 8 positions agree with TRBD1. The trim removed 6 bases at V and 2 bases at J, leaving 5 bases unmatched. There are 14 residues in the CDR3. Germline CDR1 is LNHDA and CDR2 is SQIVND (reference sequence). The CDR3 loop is CASSTDRGQETQYF. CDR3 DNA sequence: TGTGCCAGTAGCACTGACAGGGGTCAAGAGACCCAGTACTTC. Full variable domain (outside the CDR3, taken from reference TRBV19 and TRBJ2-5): DGGITQSPKYLFRKEGQNVTLSCEQNLNHDAMYWYRQDPGQGLRLIYYSQIVNDFQKGDIAEGYSVSREKKESFPLTVTSAQKNPTAFYLCASSTDRGQETQYFGPGTRLLVL.